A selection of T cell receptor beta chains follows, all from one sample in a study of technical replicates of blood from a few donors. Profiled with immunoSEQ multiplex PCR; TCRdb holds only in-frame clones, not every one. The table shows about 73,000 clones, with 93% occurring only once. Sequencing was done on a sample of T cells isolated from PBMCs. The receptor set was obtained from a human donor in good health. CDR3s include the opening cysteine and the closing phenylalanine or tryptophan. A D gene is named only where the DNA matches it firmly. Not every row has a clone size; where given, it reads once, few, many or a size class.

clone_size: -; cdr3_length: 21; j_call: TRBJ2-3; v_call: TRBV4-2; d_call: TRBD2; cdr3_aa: CASSQIGLTGTSPPIGGIKYF; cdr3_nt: TGTGCCAGCAGCCAAATAGGATTAACCGGGACTAGCCCGCCTATAGGGGGGATTAAGTATTTT
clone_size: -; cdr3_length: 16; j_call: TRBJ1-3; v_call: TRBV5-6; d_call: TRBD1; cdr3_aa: CASSLRGDRAYNTIYF; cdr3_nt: TGTGCCAGCAGCTTGCGGGGAGACAGGGCCTACAACACCATATATTTT
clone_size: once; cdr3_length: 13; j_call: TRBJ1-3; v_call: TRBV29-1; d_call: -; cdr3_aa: CSVGHRSGNTIYF; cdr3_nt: TGCAGCGTTGGACATCGCTCTGGAAACACCATATATTTT
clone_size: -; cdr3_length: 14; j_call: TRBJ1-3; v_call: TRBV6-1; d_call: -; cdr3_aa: CASSESGSRNTIYF; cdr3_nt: TGTGCCAGCAGTGAGTCAGGGTCGAGAAACACCATATATTTT
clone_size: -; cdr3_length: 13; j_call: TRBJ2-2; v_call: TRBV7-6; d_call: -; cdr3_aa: CASSPLAFGELFF; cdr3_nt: TGTGCCAGCAGCCCCCTAGCGTTCGGGGAGCTGTTTTTT
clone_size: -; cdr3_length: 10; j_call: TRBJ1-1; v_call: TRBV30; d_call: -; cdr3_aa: CACGGVHAFF; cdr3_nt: TGTGCCTGTGGGGGGGTTCACGCTTTCTTT
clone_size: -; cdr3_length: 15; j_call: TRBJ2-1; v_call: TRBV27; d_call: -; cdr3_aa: CASSSGTYSYNEQFF; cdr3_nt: TGTGCCAGCAGTTCCGGGACTTACTCCTACAATGAGCAGTTCTTC
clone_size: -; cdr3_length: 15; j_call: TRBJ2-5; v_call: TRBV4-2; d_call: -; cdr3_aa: CASSRRLSGEETQYF; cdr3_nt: TGTGCCAGCTCCCGCCGACTAAGTGGCGAAGAGACCCAGTACTTC
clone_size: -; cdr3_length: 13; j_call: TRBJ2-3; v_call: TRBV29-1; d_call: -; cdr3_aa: CSYRGGIGVTQYF; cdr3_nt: TGCAGCTACAGGGGGGGTATTGGTGTTACGCAGTATTTT
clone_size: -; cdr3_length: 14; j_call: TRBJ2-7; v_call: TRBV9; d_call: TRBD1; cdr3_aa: CASSAGTATYEQYF; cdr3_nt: TGTGCCAGCAGCGCCGGGACAGCAACCTACGAGCAGTACTTC
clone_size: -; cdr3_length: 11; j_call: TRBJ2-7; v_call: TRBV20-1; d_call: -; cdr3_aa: CSASDWYEQYF; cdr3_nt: TGCAGTGCTAGCGACTGGTACGAGCAGTACTTC
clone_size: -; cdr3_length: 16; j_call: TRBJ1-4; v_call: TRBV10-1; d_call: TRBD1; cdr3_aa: CASSDPRDRPNEKLFF; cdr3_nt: TGCGCCAGCAGTGACCCCCGGGACAGACCTAATGAAAAACTGTTTTTT
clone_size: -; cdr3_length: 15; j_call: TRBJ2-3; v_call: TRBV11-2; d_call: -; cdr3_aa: CASSRPRGKSDTQYF; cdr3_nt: TGTGCCAGCAGCCGTCCGCGCGGGAAGTCAGATACGCAGTATTTT